This TCR beta chain was identified in a study of T cells after somatic rescue of genetic block (dated by TCRdb to 2018 to 2021). Background on the whole study: What the study looked at was long-term robustness, specifically in a T-cell system that came about through somatic rescue of a genetic block in T-cell development.

Receptors were amplified or captured by the immunoSEQ multiplex PCR assay. TCRdb obtained this table from immuneACCESS and retained in-frame rearrangements with V and J assigned. These tables miss some clones; where compared with another copy, unresolved V genes account for less than half of the shortfall, and the remainder is unexplained. Within this sample are about 67,000 clones, with about 90% of them counted one time only. 2.5% to 3.5% of the sample comes from the top ten. V is pared back by 5 bases and J by 0 bases, with 11 bases lying between the germline termini. Looking up the germline V gene (reference sequence) yields CDR1 MNHEY and CDR2 SMNVEV. The CDR3 sequence holds 14 residues, the cysteine and phenylalanine included. Only the CDR3 portion is preserved as DNA: 42 bases, with reading frame beginning at the first base. In this sample, this clone turned up a few times. Its antigen is not yet known. Base qualities are missing; no much larger clone stands one base away.

The specimen was peripheral blood mononuclear cells (PBMCs). The clonotype comes from a man aged 35-49 years. The chain was built from TRBV27 and TRBJ2-7; no D segment can be confidently identified. The DNA is as follows: TGTGCCAGCAGTCTACACCTGAGCTCCTACGAGCAGTACTTC. It translates to CASSLHLSSYEQYF.